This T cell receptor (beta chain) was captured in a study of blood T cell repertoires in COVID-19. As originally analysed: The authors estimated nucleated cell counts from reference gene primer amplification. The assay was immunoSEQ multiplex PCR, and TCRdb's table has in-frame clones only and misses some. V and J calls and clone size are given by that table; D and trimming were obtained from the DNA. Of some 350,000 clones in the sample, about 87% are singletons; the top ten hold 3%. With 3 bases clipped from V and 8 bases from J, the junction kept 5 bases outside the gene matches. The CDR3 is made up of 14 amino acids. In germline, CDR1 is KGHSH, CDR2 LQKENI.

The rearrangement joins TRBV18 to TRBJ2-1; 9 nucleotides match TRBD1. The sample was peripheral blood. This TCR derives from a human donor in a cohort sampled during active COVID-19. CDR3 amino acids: CASSPTGGLYEQFF. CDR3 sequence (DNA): TGTGCCAGCTCACCGACAGGGGGTCTTTATGAGCAGTTCTTC.